A single T cell receptor beta chain is shown here with its context. The data were obtained in a study of cytotoxic CD8 clonotypes in ibrutinib-treated CLL. Only in-frame clones appear in the TCRdb table, and some are missing; sequencing was by immunoSEQ multiplex PCR. The sample records about 300,000 clones, more than 70% being singletons. Trimming removed 0 bases at V and 8 bases at J, with 14 bases between. The germline CDR1 and CDR2 sequences are SGHNT and YYREEE (reference sequence). This CDR3 spans 15 amino acids. Material: PBMCs, obtained at disease progression, from a patient treated with ibrutinib. The rearrangement joins TRBV5-4 to TRBJ1-4, with D possibly being TRBD1 (5 bases). The receptor comes from a human donor with chronic lymphocytic leukemia. The CDR3 nucleotides read TGTGCCAGCAGCTTGGCAGGGCAGGGCTACGAAAAACTGTTTTTT. Protein product: CASSLAGQGYEKLFF.